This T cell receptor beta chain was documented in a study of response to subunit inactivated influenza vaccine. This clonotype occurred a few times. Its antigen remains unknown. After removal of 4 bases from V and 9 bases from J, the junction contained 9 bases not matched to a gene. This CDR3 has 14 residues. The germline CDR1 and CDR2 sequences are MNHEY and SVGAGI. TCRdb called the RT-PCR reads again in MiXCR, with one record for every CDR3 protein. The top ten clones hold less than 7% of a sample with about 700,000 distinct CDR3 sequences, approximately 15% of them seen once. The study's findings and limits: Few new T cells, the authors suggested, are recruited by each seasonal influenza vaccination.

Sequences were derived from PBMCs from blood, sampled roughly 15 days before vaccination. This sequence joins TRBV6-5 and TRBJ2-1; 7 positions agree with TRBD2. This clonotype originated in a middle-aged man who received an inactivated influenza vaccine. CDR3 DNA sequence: TGTGCCAGCAGTTCAGGACTAGAATTCGGTGAGCAGTTCTTC. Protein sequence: CASSSGLEFGEQFF.